A single sample is the source of the 26 T cell receptor beta chains below, sequenced in a study of coeliac disease. Produced via immunoSEQ multiplex PCR; TCRdb's table is partial and in-frame only. Seen here are roughly 5,100 clones, 54% observed once, and the top ten hold around 6%. Sequencing was performed on intraepithelial lymphocytes from the gut. The receptors stem from a young woman with active celiac disease.

The V call is TRBV7-6, the J call TRBJ2-1; 7 bases are a match to TRBD2. The germline CDR1 and CDR2 sequences are SGHVS and FNYEAQ. The junction had 12 bases not matched to a gene; V was cut back by 1 base and J by 6 bases. The length of the CDR3 is 17 residues. The DNA of the CDR3 is TGTGCCAGCAGCTTAGGGCTAGTGGGGGGGGGAGGCAATGAGCAGTTCTTC. Its translation: CASSLGLVGGGGNEQFF. The entire variable domain, with the rest obtained from reference TRBV7-6 and TRBJ2-1, is as follows: GAGVSQSPRYKVTKRGQDVALRCDPISGHVSLYWYRQALGQGPEFLTYFNYEAQQDKSGLPNDRFSAERPEGSISTLTIQRTEQRDSAMYRCASSLGLVGGGGNEQFFGPGTRLTVL.

The rearrangement uses TRBV4-1 and TRBJ2-7; weak D call: TRBD2 (5 bases). The DNA end favors TRBJ2-1, so the J call may be wrong. The CDR3 length is 17 residues. From germline, CDR1 is MGHRA and CDR2 YSYEKL. CDR3 amino acids: CASSTHTGLYSYNEQFF. The CDR3 DNA reads TGCGCCAGCAGCACCCATACCGGACTCTACTCCTACAATGAGCAGTTCTTC.

This clone was found a few times. The chain carries TRBV14 and TRBJ2-7; D perhaps matches TRBD2 (7 bases). V lost 4 bases and J 6 bases, leaving 13 bases between the germline ends. Germline-derived CDR1 and CDR2 are SGHDN and FVKESK. This CDR3 comprises 13 residues. Here the CDR3 reads CASSLGGGLEQYF. CDR3 coding DNA: TGTGCCAGCAGCCTTGGGGGGGGCCTCGAGCAGTACTTC.

The chain has TRBV4-1 and TRBJ2-7; TRBD1 matches 11 bases. Germline trimming cut 8 bases from V and 4 bases from J; bases unmatched to any gene: 10. The CDR3 totals 15 residues. Germline V gene data show CDR1 as MGHRA and CDR2 as YSYEKL. The CDR3 sequence is CASAPGTGGRYEQYF. For the CDR3, the DNA is TGCGCCAGCGCTCCTGGGACAGGGGGAAGGTACGAGCAGTACTTC.

This chain joins TRBV5-1 and TRBJ2-1, with 9 bases aligning to TRBD2. J was trimmed by 4 bases and V by 0 bases; bases with no gene match: 5. CDR1 is SGHRS and CDR2 is YFSETQ in the germline V gene. This CDR3 region has 16 residues. The CDR3 region is CASSLAGSGSYNEQFF. DNA for the CDR3: TGCGCCAGCAGCTTGGCGGGTAGCGGGAGTTACAATGAGCAGTTCTTC.

This sequence joins TRBV28 and TRBJ1-2; D gene uncertain. The length of the CDR3 is 13 residues. The V gene lost 3 bases and the J gene lost 2 bases, with 7 bases spanning the gap. The germline gives CDR1 MDHEN, CDR2 SYDVKM. CDR3 DNA: TGTGCCAGCAGTTTTGCCGAGAACTATGGCTACACCTTC. Residues: CASSFAENYGYTF.

The chain links TRBV18 to TRBJ1-1; 11 bases fit TRBD1. Germline CDR1 is KGHSH and CDR2 is LQKENI. The CDR3 consists of 15 residues. J was trimmed by 3 bases and V by 4 bases; bases with no gene match: 4. CDR3 bases: TGTGCCAGCTCACGGTTGGGACAGGGGGACACTGAAGCTTTCTTT. Its protein product is CASSRLGQGDTEAFF.

In its sample, this clone was seen a few times. V and J are TRBV6-4 and TRBJ1-1, with D possibly being TRBD1 (6 bases). CDR1 is MRHNA and CDR2 is SNTAGT in the germline V gene. V lost 2 bases and J lost 4, with 11 bases in between. The CDR3 covers 14 residues. This CDR3 is CASSDKGEGTEAFF. The CDR3 region has the DNA TGTGCCAGCAGTGACAAGGGGGAGGGCACTGAAGCTTTCTTT.

This clone was seen more than once but under ten times. The chain links TRBV28 to TRBJ1-2; 7 bases map to TRBD1. The CDR3 is made up of 14 amino acids. The V gene's germline CDR1 is MDHEN and CDR2 SYDVKM. V trimming: 6 bases; J trimming: 5 bases; junction bases outside the gene matches: 9. CDR3 in amino acids: CASRPDREAYGYTF. CDR3 nucleotide sequence: TGTGCCAGCAGACCTGACAGGGAGGCTTATGGCTACACCTTC.

This CDR3 is CASRLGQPNTEAFF. The CDR3 nucleotides are TGTGCCAGCCGTTTAGGACAGCCGAACACTGAAGCTTTCTTT. The chain employs TRBV6-1 and TRBJ1-1; a possible D gene is TRBD1 (6 bases). V lost 8 bases, J lost 1 base, and 14 bases lay in between. The CDR3 has 14 residues. Germline V gene sequence: CDR1 MNHNS, CDR2 SASEGT.

This clone has just a few counts. The chain combines TRBV27 with TRBJ2-2; 9 bases are a match to TRBD1. J gave up 0 bases and V 6 bases, and 2 bases lay outside the gene matches. Germline V lookup: CDR1 MNHEY, CDR2 SMNVEV (reference sequence). The CDR3 has 15 residues. The CDR3 region has the DNA TGTGCCAGCAGAAGGACAGGGGCGAACACCGGGGAGCTGTTTTTT. It specifies CASRRTGANTGELFF.

The V and J genes are TRBV19 and TRBJ2-5; the match to TRBD2 covers 10 bases. With the DNA end fitting TRBJ2-7 better, the J assignment may be wrong. The CDR3 covers 13 residues. CDR1 LNHDA and CDR2 SQIVND come from the germline V gene (reference sequence). The CDR3 DNA reads TGTGCCAGTAGACGAGCGGGGGGGTACGAGCAGTACTTC. Its protein product is CASRRAGGYEQYF.

The V gene is TRBV19, the J gene TRBJ2-3; a possible D gene is TRBD2 (6 bases). The V end lost 7 bases, the J end lost 9 bases, and 14 bases lay between the germline ends. The CDR3 has 12 amino acids. CDR1 is LNHDA, CDR2 SQIVND, per germline (reference sequence). CDR3 region: CASKWRGGTQYF. The CDR3 coding sequence is TGTGCCAGTAAGTGGCGGGGCGGAACGCAGTATTTT.

This clone was seen more than once but under ten times. The CDR3 nucleotides read TGTGCCAGCAGTTTTACAGTTGGGGGACAAAGCAATCAGCCCCAGCATTTT. The encoded protein is CASSFTVGGQSNQPQHF. The chain carries TRBV28 and TRBJ1-5; TRBD1 might be the D (6 bases). Germline CDR1 and CDR2: MDHEN and SYDVKM. Trimming shortened V by 3 bases and J by 1 base, and 16 bases separated the two germline ends. This CDR3 is built from 17 residues.

This rearrangement joins TRBV15 to TRBJ2-7; D possibly corresponds to TRBD1 (5 bases). The CDR3 is made up of 12 amino acids. Per germline, CDR1 LNHNV and CDR2 YYDKDF (reference sequence). V lost 4 bases to trimming and J lost 3 bases, with 7 bases between them. The CDR3 bases are TGTGCCACCAGCAACCAGGGCTACGAGCAGTACTTC. Its translation: CATSNQGYEQYF.

This clone has only a few counts. The rearrangement links TRBV5-6 to TRBJ2-7, with 12 bases lining up with TRBD2. The J segment lost 11 bases and the V segment lost 4 bases, leaving 10 bases of the junction unmatched. This CDR3 is 14 amino acids long. Looked up from germline, CDR1 is SGHDT and CDR2 is YYEEEE. The CDR3 bases are TGTGCCAGCAGCGCCTTACTAGCGGGGGGTGGCAAGTACTTC. Translated, it gives CASSALLAGGGKYF. Complete variable domain (other parts from reference TRBV5-6 and TRBJ2-7): DAGVTQSPTHLIKTRGQQVTLRCSPKSGHDTVSWYQQALGQGPQFIFQYYEEEERQRGNFPDRFSGHQFPNYSSELNVNALLLGDSALYLCASSALLAGGGKYFGPGTRLTVT.

The rearrangement links TRBV6-1 to TRBJ2-7, with D possibly TRBD2 on 6 matching bases. The V and J ends lost 2 bases and 2 bases respectively, with 16 bases between them. This CDR3 contains 16 residues. The germline V gene has CDR1 MNHNS and CDR2 SASEGT. The CDR3 protein is CASSEFLSGGTYEQYF. CDR3 bases: TGTGCCAGCAGTGAATTCCTTAGCGGCGGGACCTACGAGCAGTACTTC.

This clone was detected only a few times. V gene TRBV7-9 combines with J gene TRBJ2-7; TRBD2 agrees at 7 bases. Germline lookup yields CDR1 SEHNR and CDR2 FQNEAQ (reference sequence). This CDR3 is 16 amino acids long. The ends lost 3 bases at V and 0 bases at J; junction bases unmatched: 8. The CDR3: CASSFRRGDYSYEQYF. CDR3 coding DNA: TGTGCCAGCAGCTTCAGACGGGGGGACTACTCCTACGAGCAGTACTTC.

This clone is labeled as large (0.1 to 1%). The rearrangement links TRBV5-6 to TRBJ2-5; D is possibly TRBD2 (6 bases). Between the trimmed V and J ends, which lost 1 base and 4 bases, there was a span of 11 bases. This CDR3 contains 14 residues. Germline loops: CDR1 SGHDT, CDR2 YYEEEE. The DNA of the CDR3 is TGTGCCAGCAGCTTGAACGGGGGTGGAGAGACCCAGTACTTC. As protein: CASSLNGGGETQYF.

The chain is built from TRBV6-5 and TRBJ2-1, with a possible D match to TRBD1 (6 bases). Deletions cut 0 bases from V and 9 bases from J, with 9 bases between. Germline V gives CDR1 MNHEY, CDR2 SVGAGI. CDR3 length: 13 amino acids. In DNA form, the CDR3 reads TGTGCCAGCAGTTACTCGAAGGGGGTTGAGCAGTTCTTC. Protein product: CASSYSKGVEQFF.

J is TRBJ1-1 and V is TRBV28; D not resolved. The V end lost 5 bases, the J end lost 1 base, and 11 bases lay between the germline ends. CDR3 length: 14 amino acids. In germline, CDR1 is MDHEN, CDR2 SYDVKM. The CDR3 sequence is CASSQDFQNTEAFF. As DNA, the CDR3 is TGTGCCAGCAGTCAGGACTTCCAGAACACTGAAGCTTTCTTT.

The chain recombines TRBV4-1 with TRBJ2-7; D remains ambiguous. Germline lookup yields CDR1 MGHRA and CDR2 YSYEKL. With 0 bases removed from V and 2 bases from J, the gap between germline ends came to 14 bases. CDR3 length: 16 amino acids. The CDR3 region is CASSQDIEVNAYEQYF. CDR3 DNA: TGCGCCAGCAGCCAAGATATTGAGGTCAACGCCTACGAGCAGTACTTC.

This clone is labeled medium-sized. The rearrangement uses TRBV4-1 and TRBJ1-2; D might be TRBD1 (5 bases). The ends were cut back, 4 bases at V and 6 bases at J, with 15 bases in the middle. The CDR3 has 14 residues. Per the germline V gene, CDR1 is MGHRA and CDR2 is YSYEKL. This CDR3 reads CASSPRRGGHGYTF. CDR3 nucleotides: TGCGCCAGCAGCCCAAGGAGGGGAGGACATGGCTACACCTTC.

The V and J genes are TRBV4-1 and TRBJ1-6; 7 bases align to TRBD1. Per germline, CDR1 MGHRA and CDR2 YSYEKL. J gave up 4 bases and V 1 base, and 4 bases lay outside the gene matches. The CDR3 has 16 amino acids. The DNA for the CDR3 is TGCGCCAGCAGCCAAGGACAGGGCGAATATAATTCACCCCTCCACTTT. It is translated as CASSQGQGEYNSPLHF.

The chain has TRBV11-2 and TRBJ1-3; the D is unclear. The V end lost 3 bases, the J end lost 4 bases, and 7 bases lay between the germline ends. Germline V CDR1 and CDR2: SGHAT, FQNNGV. The CDR3 length is 13 residues. In DNA, the CDR3 is TGTGCCAGCAGCTTTTCTCCCGGAAACACCATATATTTT. Translation gives CASSFSPGNTIYF.

This clone was recorded a few times. The chain joins TRBV27 to TRBJ1-2, with D possibly being TRBD1 (6 bases). This CDR3 region has 13 residues. V was pared by 0 bases and J by 6 bases, with 8 bases between. Per germline, CDR1 MNHEY and CDR2 SMNVEV (reference sequence). The CDR3 here is CASSLSGAHGYTF. The CDR3, as DNA: TGTGCCAGCAGTTTATCGGGGGCTCATGGCTACACCTTC.